This T cell receptor (beta chain) came from a study of T-cell reconstitution after alpha-beta-depleted transplantation in children. Study findings and constraints: Certain patients had high TCRbeta diversity at day 60, and it came from recipient T cells and thymic progenitors that survived.

Germline V gene lookup returns CDR1 SEHNR and CDR2 FQNEAQ (reference sequence). V lost 2 bases and J lost 2, with 12 bases in between. This CDR3 region has 15 residues. Notes on this clonotype: Antigen unknown.

Unique molecular identifiers were built into the TCRbeta library. A single record per CDR3 protein comes from TCRdb applying MiXCR to the PCR reads. Of approximately 99,000 distinct CDR3 sequences in the sample, almost 6.5% were seen once. The sample here was PBMCs, mostly from graft donor cells, taken 360 days after TCRalphabeta/CD19-depleted stem cell transplant. This sequence was found in a male patient aged 2 to 9 who had a stem cell transplant for acute lymphoblastic leukemia, so the T cells may come from the graft donor. The V gene is TRBV7-9, the J gene TRBJ1-2, with no clear D. The CDR3, as DNA: TGTGCCAGCAGCTTAAAAGGTGCGGGGAACTATGGCTACACCTTC. Translated: CASSLKGAGNYGYTF.